These 22 T cell receptor beta chains came from one sample sequenced in a study of shared clonotypes between healthy human individuals. Libraries were prepared by immunoSEQ multiplex PCR; TCRdb keeps only in-frame clonotypes and omits some of them. The sample shows roughly 1,000,000 clones, about four fifths of them seen only once. Material: memory CD4+ T cells from PBMCs. The subset denotes: CD45RA-negative fraction. The source of these receptors is a man aged 18 to 30 in good health. Some clones in this sample may be carry-over from other donors' samples.

The J gene is TRBJ1-1, the V gene TRBV21-1; TRBD1 was called by the table and not checked on the DNA. TRBV21-1 is a recognized pseudogene. There are 15 residues in the CDR3. CDR3 protein: CASSITTGGSTEAFF. The CDR3 coding sequence is TGTGCCAGCAGCATTACGACAGGGGGGAGCACTGAAGCTTTCTTT.

The genes are TRBV15 and TRBJ2-4, with D possibly matching TRBD2 (5 bases). The germline V gene encodes CDR1 LNHNV and CDR2 YYDKDF (reference sequence). V lost 0 bases to trimming and J lost 1 base, with 16 bases between them. The CDR3 extends over 18 amino acids. CDR3 nucleotides: TGTGCCACCAGCAGAGAGAGTCCCCTAGCTTCCGCCAAAAACATTCAGTACTTC. Its translation is CATSRESPLASAKNIQYF. Full variable domain (rest looked up from reference TRBV15 and TRBJ2-4): DAMVIQNPRYQVTQFGKPVTLSCSQTLNHNVMYWYQQKSSQAPKLLFHYYDKDFNNEADTPDNFQSRRPNTSFCFLDIRSPGLGDTAMYLCATSRESPLASAKNIQYFGAGTRLSVL.

The chain joins TRBV5-6 to TRBJ2-7; weak D call: TRBD2 (5 bases). Trimming removed 0 bases at V and 7 bases at J, with 8 bases between. The CDR3 loop spans 12 amino acids. Germline V CDR1 and CDR2: SGHDT, YYEEEE. The CDR3 is CASSLGSGEQYF. The CDR3 bases are TGTGCCAGCAGCTTGGGGTCGGGGGAGCAGTACTTC.

V is TRBV5-6 and J is TRBJ2-2; D is uncertain. Germline CDR1 reads SGHDT; CDR2 reads YYEEEE. The V end lost 4 bases, the J end lost 0 bases, and 16 bases lay between the germline ends. The CDR3 spans 17 residues. CDR3 loop: CASSRRSTLANTGELFF. CDR3 in DNA: TGTGCCAGCAGCCGCCGGTCCACACTCGCGAACACCGGGGAGCTGTTTTTT.

The V gene is TRBV28, the J gene TRBJ2-3; D unresolved. The V end lost 2 bases, the J end lost 3 bases, and 6 bases lay between the germline ends. CDR1 is MDHEN, CDR2 SYDVKM, per germline. The CDR3 loop spans 13 amino acids. The CDR3 protein is CASSLPGTDTQYF. CDR3 nucleotide sequence: TGTGCCAGCAGTTTACCAGGTACAGATACGCAGTATTTT.

This clone was recorded once. The chain joins TRBV7-9 to TRBJ2-3; 11 bases agree with TRBD2. V trimming: 5 bases; J trimming: 2 bases; junction bases outside the gene matches: 12. This CDR3 has 18 amino acids. The germline V gene encodes CDR1 SEHNR and CDR2 FQNEAQ (reference sequence). The CDR3 loop is CASSPRSLAGETTDTQYF. As DNA, the CDR3 is TGTGCCAGCAGCCCCCGTTCACTAGCGGGAGAGACCACAGATACGCAGTATTTT.

V usage is TRBV5-1 and J usage is TRBJ1-4; D unclear. The germline V gene encodes CDR1 SGHRS and CDR2 YFSETQ. CDR3 length: 16 amino acids. V shed 4 bases and J shed 0 bases, with 13 bases lying between them. The DNA for the CDR3 is TGCGCCAGCAGCCCCGAGCCTCGAGCAACTAATGAAAAACTGTTTTTT. Protein sequence: CASSPEPRATNEKLFF.

This clone was picked up a small number of times. The rearrangement links TRBV5-4 to TRBJ2-2; TRBD2 agrees at 8 bases. The CDR3 runs to 18 residues. With V trimmed by 0 bases and J by 0 bases, 7 bases remained unmatched. Germline assignment: CDR1 SGHNT and CDR2 YYREEE (reference sequence). In DNA, the CDR3 is TGTGCCAGCAGCTTGGCTTACGTGACTAGCGCGAACACCGGGGAGCTGTTTTTT. As protein: CASSLAYVTSANTGELFF.

CDR3 sequence: CASSEARPSNTGELFF. CDR3 DNA sequence: TGCGCCAGCAGTGAGGCAAGGCCGTCGAACACCGGGGAGCTGTTTTTT. The chain employs TRBV10-1 and TRBJ2-2; D remains ambiguous. In germline, CDR1 is WNHNN, CDR2 SYGVQD (reference sequence). The CDR3 consists of 16 residues. With 2 bases removed from V and 0 bases from J, the gap between germline ends came to 10 bases.

The V and J genes are TRBV2 and TRBJ2-3, with 10 bases that match TRBD1. Germline V CDR1 and CDR2: SNHLY, FYNNEI. Trimming took 3 bases from V and 5 from J; bases not matched to a gene: 8. The length of the CDR3 is 16 residues. Here the CDR3 reads CASSERGRDRGDTQYF. The CDR3 DNA reads TGTGCCAGCAGTGAGCGCGGTAGGGACAGGGGAGATACGCAGTATTTT.

The rearrangement joins TRBV7-1 to TRBJ2-2; TRBD1 or TRBD2 may be the D gene (5 bases each). TRBV7-1 carries the ORF label, with uncertain function. This CDR3 comprises 15 residues. Trimming left V 5 bases short and J 1 base short, with 11 bases between. CDR3 protein: CASSPLRGNTGELFF. CDR3 DNA sequence: TGTGCCAGCAGCCCCTTGAGGGGGAACACCGGGGAGCTGTTTTTT.

The chain uses TRBV6-5 and TRBJ1-2; D call uncertain. CDR1 and CDR2 (germline): MNHEY, SVGAGI. Trimming shortened V by 10 bases and J by 1 base, and 13 bases separated the two germline ends. The CDR3 totals 13 residues. CDR3 sequence reads: CATHTDLNYGYTF. The CDR3 nucleotides are TGTGCCACCCATACAGATCTTAACTATGGCTACACCTTC.

With regard to this clone: The same CDR3 is also encoded by other DNA sequences in this sample. J is TRBJ2-7 and V is TRBV9; a possible D gene is TRBD2 (5 bases). V lost 1 base and J lost 5, with 10 bases in between. The CDR3 runs to 13 residues. Germline CDR1 SGDLS, CDR2 YYNGEE. The CDR3 DNA reads TGTGCCAGCAGCGTACGGGGAGTGGACGAGCAGTACTTC. Protein product: CASSVRGVDEQYF. Variable domain in full (rest from reference TRBV9 and TRBJ2-7): DSGVTQTPKHLITATGQRVTLRCSPRSGDLSVYWYQQSLDQGLQFLIQYYNGEERAKGNILERFSAQQFPDLHSELNLSSLELGDSALYFCASSVRGVDEQYFGPGTRLTVT.

This clone was recorded many times. V usage is TRBV11-3 and J usage is TRBJ2-4, with 10 nucleotides matching TRBD1. The J segment lost 10 bases and the V segment lost 5 bases, leaving 8 bases of the junction unmatched. Germline assignment: CDR1 SGHNT and CDR2 YENEEA. The CDR3 spans 14 residues. CDR3 sequence: CASSPEGQGRIQYF. DNA of the CDR3: TGTGCCAGCAGCCCCGAGGGACAGGGGAGGATTCAGTACTTC.

The CDR3 DNA reads TGTGCCAGCAGCTTAGATGCGGGACCGTCACTTTCCTATGGCTACACCTTC. It encodes CASSLDAGPSLSYGYTF. The rearrangement links TRBV7-9 to TRBJ1-2; perhaps TRBD1 as D (5 bases). CDR3 length: 17 amino acids. V lost 1 base, J lost 4 bases, and 19 bases lay in between. The germline CDR1 and CDR2 sequences are SEHNR and FQNEAQ (reference sequence).

The chain carries TRBV7-2 and TRBJ1-5; 10 nucleotides agree with TRBD1. Germline lookup yields CDR1 SGHTA and CDR2 FQGNSA. Germline trimming cut 5 bases from V and 6 bases from J; bases unmatched to any gene: 7. The length of the CDR3 is 15 residues. In DNA form, the CDR3 reads TGTGCCAGCAGCCCGACAGGGGGCTACGGTCAGCCCCAGCATTTT. The encoded protein is CASSPTGGYGQPQHF.

With respect to this clone: The same CDR3 can be traced to other DNA sequences in this sample. The J gene is TRBJ2-7, the V gene TRBV6-6; 14 bases are shared with TRBD2. This CDR3 spans 16 amino acids. CDR1 is MNHNY, CDR2 SVGAGI, per germline (reference sequence). Losses at the gene ends were 9 bases for V and 13 bases for J; bases not matched to a gene: 20. The CDR3 DNA follows: TGTGCCAGTTCAAGGGGGACTAGCGGGAGTGGGGGACACCCTTACTTC. Protein: CASSRGTSGSGGHPYF.

This clone has just one count. The rearrangement joins TRBV28 to TRBJ2-7; D not resolved. CDR3 length: 12 amino acids. CDR1 is MDHEN, CDR2 SYDVKM, per germline. V lost 5 bases, J lost 4 bases, and 9 bases lay in between. CDR3 residues: CASSLRMYEQYF. CDR3 nucleotides: TGTGCCAGCAGTCTGAGGATGTACGAGCAGTACTTC.

This clone was observed a single time. This rearrangement joins TRBV4-3 to TRBJ2-7; D unclear. This CDR3 region has 12 residues. V shed 2 bases and J shed 5 bases, with 7 bases lying between them. CDR1 is LGHNA, CDR2 YSLEER, per germline. The CDR3 reads CASSQPDHEQYF. CDR3 coding DNA: TGCGCCAGCAGCCAACCCGACCACGAGCAGTACTTC.

The chain employs TRBV30 and TRBJ2-5, with 7 bases aligning to TRBD1. CDR1 and CDR2 from the germline V gene are GTSNPN and SVGIG (reference sequence). CDR3 length: 15 residues. The junction had 6 bases not matched to a gene; V was cut back by 1 base and J by 1 base. The CDR3 region has the DNA TGTGCCTGGAGTGCCGCATGGACAGGCCAAGAGACCCAGTACTTC. Its translation is CAWSAAWTGQETQYF.

In regard to this clone: The identical CDR3 is also encoded by other nucleotide sequences in the sample. This rearrangement joins TRBV27 to TRBJ1-1, with D maybe TRBD1 (5 bases). The CDR3 contains 14 residues. Between the trimmed V and J ends, which lost 2 bases and 1 base, there was a span of 8 bases. Looked up from germline, CDR1 is MNHEY and CDR2 is SMNVEV (reference sequence). The CDR3 region has the DNA TGTGCCAGCAGTTTAATCACAGGGAACACTGAAGCTTTCTTT. This codes for CASSLITGNTEAFF.

This clone was counted once. V usage is TRBV7-2 and J usage is TRBJ2-4; 7 bases match TRBD2. The CDR3 consists of 13 residues. The germline V gene has CDR1 SGHTA and CDR2 FQGNSA. The ends lost 1 base at V and 9 bases at J; junction bases unmatched: 3. CDR3 protein: CASSLGRGGIQYF. DNA of the CDR3: TGTGCCAGCAGCTTAGGGCGCGGGGGCATTCAGTACTTC.